This T cell receptor beta chain is drawn from a study of CD8+ T cells in alopecia areata. For the study at large: At a dose of 5 to 10 mg twice daily, oral tofacitinib was given to treated patients.

cDNA serving as the sequencing template came from extracted, reverse transcribed RNA. Using immunoSEQ multiplex PCR, the repertoire was profiled, and TCRdb retains in-frame clones only, with some absent. The sample lists about 180,000 clones; approximately 70% were seen once. Study-wide findings and caveats: More clonal than normal scalp was lesional scalp, particularly alopecia totalis/universalis.

This clone turned up a few times. Its antigen is not identified. Trimming left V 2 bases short and J 7 bases short, with 9 bases between. The CDR3 spans 12 residues. Per germline, CDR1 LGHNA and CDR2 YNFKEQ. This sequence was found in a human donor with alopecia areata. V and J are TRBV4-2 and TRBJ2-7; tentative D call: TRBD2 (6 bases). The sequenced sample was CD8+ T cells sorted from blood, obtained at week 0. The CDR3 coding sequence is TGTGCCAGCAGCCAACCTGGGGGGGAGCAGTACTTC. Residues: CASSQPGGEQYF.